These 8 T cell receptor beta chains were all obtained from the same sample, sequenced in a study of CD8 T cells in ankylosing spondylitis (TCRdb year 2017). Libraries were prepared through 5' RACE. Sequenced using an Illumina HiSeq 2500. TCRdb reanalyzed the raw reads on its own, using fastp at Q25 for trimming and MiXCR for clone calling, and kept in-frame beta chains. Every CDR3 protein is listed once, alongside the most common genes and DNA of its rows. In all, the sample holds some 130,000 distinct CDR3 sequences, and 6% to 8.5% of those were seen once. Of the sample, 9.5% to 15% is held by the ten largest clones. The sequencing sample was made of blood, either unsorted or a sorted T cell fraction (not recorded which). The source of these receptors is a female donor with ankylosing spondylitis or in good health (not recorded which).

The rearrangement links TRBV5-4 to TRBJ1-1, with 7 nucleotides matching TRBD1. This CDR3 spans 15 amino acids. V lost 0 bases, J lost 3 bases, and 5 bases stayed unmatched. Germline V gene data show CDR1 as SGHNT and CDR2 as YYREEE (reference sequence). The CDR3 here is CASSLEAGGYTEAFF. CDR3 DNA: TGTGCCAGCAGCTTGGAAGCAGGGGGATACACTGAAGCTTTCTTT.

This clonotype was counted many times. In DNA form, the CDR3 reads TGTGCCAGCAGTTTTCTTGCAGGGGGCTTCAACGAGCAGTACTTC. Its translation is CASSFLAGGFNEQYF. V is TRBV12-3 or TRBV12-4 and J is TRBJ2-7, with TRBD1 matching over 8 bases. The J segment lost 5 bases and the V segment lost 3 bases, leaving 9 bases of the junction unmatched. CDR3 length: 15 residues.

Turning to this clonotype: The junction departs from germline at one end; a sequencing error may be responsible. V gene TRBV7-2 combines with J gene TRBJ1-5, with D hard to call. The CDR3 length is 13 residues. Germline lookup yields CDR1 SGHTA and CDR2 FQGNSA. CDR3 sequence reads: CASSLGPNRPQHF. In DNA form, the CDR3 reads TGTGCCAGCAGCTTAGGACCCAATCGGCCCCAGCATTTT.

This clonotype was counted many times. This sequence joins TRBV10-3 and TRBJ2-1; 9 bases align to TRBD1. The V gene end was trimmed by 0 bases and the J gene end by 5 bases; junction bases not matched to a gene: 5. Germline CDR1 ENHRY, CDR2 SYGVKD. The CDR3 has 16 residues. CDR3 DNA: TGTGCCATCAGTGAGTCGACGGGACAGGGTAACAATGAGCAGTTCTTC. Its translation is CAISESTGQGNNEQFF.

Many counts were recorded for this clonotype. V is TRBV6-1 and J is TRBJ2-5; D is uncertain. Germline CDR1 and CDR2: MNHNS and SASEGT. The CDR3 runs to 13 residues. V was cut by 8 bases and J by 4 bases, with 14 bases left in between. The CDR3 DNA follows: TGTGCCAGCCAGTCCAGTAGGCGAGAGACCCAGTACTTC. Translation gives CASQSSRRETQYF.

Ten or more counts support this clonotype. The CDR3 sequence is CASRETGDYGYTF. CDR3 nucleotides: TGTGCCAGCAGGGAGACAGGGGATTATGGCTACACCTTC. V is TRBV12-3 or TRBV12-4 and J is TRBJ1-2; 8 bases align to TRBD1. V trimming: 6 bases; J trimming: 5 bases; junction bases outside the gene matches: 5. This CDR3 region has 13 residues.

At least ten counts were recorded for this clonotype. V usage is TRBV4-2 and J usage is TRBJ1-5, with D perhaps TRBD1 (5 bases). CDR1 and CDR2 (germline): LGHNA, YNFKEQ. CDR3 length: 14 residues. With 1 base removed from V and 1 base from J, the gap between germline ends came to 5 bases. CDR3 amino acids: CASSQGDSNQPQHF. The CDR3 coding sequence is TGTGCCAGCAGCCAAGGGGACAGCAATCAGCCCCAGCATTTT.

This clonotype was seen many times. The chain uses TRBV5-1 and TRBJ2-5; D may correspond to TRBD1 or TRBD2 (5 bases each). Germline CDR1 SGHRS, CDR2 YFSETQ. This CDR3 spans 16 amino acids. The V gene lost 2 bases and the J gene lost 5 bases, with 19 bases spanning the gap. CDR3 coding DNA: TGCGCCAGCAGCTTAGGGACCTCCCAGAGGATGGAGACCCAGTACTTC. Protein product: CASSLGTSQRMETQYF.